The 28 T cell receptor beta chains given below trace back to one sample, sequenced in a study of read filtering for tumor transcriptome and immune sequencing. This library used 300 to 500 ng RNA and molecular barcoded adaptors spanning alpha/delta and beta/gamma chains. One entry per CDR3 protein, called by TCRdb with MiXCR from the reads. The sample has about 38,000 distinct CDR3 sequences, 13% to 15% seen once. Source material: a population of CD138-negative cells sorted from bone marrow. Source of these receptors: a donor at least 40 years old with multiple myeloma.

Ten or more counts support this clonotype. The chain recombines TRBV29-1 with TRBJ2-3, with D unclear. Germline V gene lookup returns CDR1 SQVTM and CDR2 ANQGSEA. The CDR3 length is 14 residues. The ends were cut back, 7 bases at V and 1 base at J, with 15 bases in the middle. The CDR3 region is CSGRLSFGTDTQYF. The CDR3 DNA follows: TGCAGCGGACGACTCTCCTTCGGCACAGATACGCAGTATTTT.

The table lists this clonotype with many counts. CDR3 residues: CASSFDRHTGELFF. For the CDR3, the DNA is TGTGCCAGCAGCTTCGACAGACACACCGGGGAGCTGTTTTTT. The rearrangement uses TRBV5-4 and TRBJ2-2, with D possibly being TRBD1 (5 bases). The CDR3 is made up of 14 amino acids. Trimming took off 2 bases at V and 3 bases at J, with 8 bases between the two ends. Germline-derived CDR1 and CDR2 are SGHNT and YYREEE (reference sequence).

For this clonotype: This probably arose from a read error, given a far larger clone one base away. The rearrangement links TRBV6-5 to TRBJ1-5; possibly TRBD1 for D (6 bases). CDR3 length: 13 amino acids. V lost 8 bases, J lost 3 bases, and 11 bases lay in between. CDR1 and CDR2 from the germline V gene are MNHEY and SVGAGI. Here the CDR3 reads CASVYRDNQPQHF. CDR3 sequence (DNA): TGTGCCAGCGTCTACAGGGACAATCAGCCCCAGCATTTT.

The sample holds many counts of this clonotype. J is TRBJ2-7 and V is TRBV7-9, with no clear D. From germline, CDR1 is SEHNR and CDR2 FQNEAQ (reference sequence). The CDR3 is 13 residues long. The germline V and J ends were trimmed by 5 bases and 5 bases, with 13 bases remaining between them. The CDR3 loop is CASSPTESHEQYF. The CDR3, as DNA: TGTGCCAGCAGCCCCACGGAGAGCCACGAGCAGTACTTC.

This clonotype was recorded many times. V usage is TRBV20-1 and J usage is TRBJ1-4, with 8 nucleotides matching TRBD1. V trimming: 6 bases; J trimming: 7 bases; junction bases outside the gene matches: 7. The germline CDR1 and CDR2 sequences are DFQATT and SNEGSKA (reference sequence). The CDR3 runs 13 residues. The DNA of the CDR3 is TGCAGTGCCAACGGACAGGGTCTTGAAAAACTGTTTTTT. This codes for CSANGQGLEKLFF.

In the case of this clonotype: A clone one base away is much larger, so this may be a read error. The chain combines TRBV24-1 with TRBJ2-1, with TRBD2 matching 9 bases. The germline gives CDR1 KGHDR, CDR2 SFDVKD. This CDR3 comprises 15 residues. CDR3 sequence reads: CAASTSGPLGNEQFF. The CDR3 DNA reads TGTGCCGCCAGTACTAGCGGGCCTCTTGGGAATGAGCAGTTCTTC.

This clonotype occurred a few times. A much larger clone lies a single base off, so this may be a read error. The conserved closing phenylalanine or tryptophan is absent in this CDR3, likely reflecting a read error. The rearrangement uses TRBV6-5 and TRBJ1-4; no definite D call. CDR3 length equals 13 residues. The V gene's germline CDR1 is MNHEY and CDR2 SVGAGI. Trimming removed 0 bases at V and 8 bases at J, with 7 bases between. CDR3 residues: CASSYSYTEKLFS. CDR3 in DNA: TGTGCCAGCAGTTACTCGTACACGGAAAAACTGTTTTCT.

Notes on this clonotype: Since a much larger clone is just one base distant, this may be a read error. The V gene is TRBV2, the J gene TRBJ1-1, with D possibly being TRBD1 (6 bases). The germline CDR1 and CDR2 sequences are SNHLY and FYNNEI. Trimming removed 4 bases at V and 6 bases at J, with 15 bases between. The CDR3 covers 14 residues. The CDR3 region has the DNA TGTGCCAGCAGTGGGTTCGGGTCAGGGGCTGAAGCTTTCTTT. Translating it yields CASSGFGSGAEAFF. Supplemented by reference TRBV2 and TRBJ1-1, the full variable domain reads EPEVTQTPSHQVTQMGQEVILRCVPISNHLYFYWYRQILGQKVEFLVSFYNNEISEKSEIFDDQFSVERPDGSNFTLKIRSTKLEDSAMYFCASSGFGSGAEAFFGQGTRLTVV.

This clonotype was seen many times. The chain couples TRBV15 to TRBJ2-7; D is unclear. The germline gives CDR1 LNHNV, CDR2 YYDKDF (reference sequence). The CDR3 runs to 14 residues. Trimming shortened V by 0 bases and J by 6 bases, and 12 bases separated the two germline ends. CDR3 sequence: CATSRDLLGFEQYF. In DNA form, the CDR3 reads TGTGCCACCAGCAGAGATCTCTTGGGTTTCGAGCAGTACTTC. Complete variable domain (other parts from reference TRBV15 and TRBJ2-7): DAMVIQNPRYQVTQFGKPVTLSCSQTLNHNVMYWYQQKSSQAPKLLFHYYDKDFNNEADTPDNFQSRRPNTSFCFLDIRSPGLGDTAMYLCATSRDLLGFEQYFGPGTRLTVT.

This clonotype was counted ten times or more. This sequence joins TRBV5-1 and TRBJ2-1; D unresolved. The CDR3 has 13 amino acids. Trimming shortened V by 4 bases and J by 8 bases, and 13 bases separated the two germline ends. The germline V gene encodes CDR1 SGHRS and CDR2 YFSETQ. The CDR3 is CASSTSGQDEQFF. In nucleotides, the CDR3 is TGCGCCAGCAGCACCTCCGGGCAGGATGAGCAGTTCTTC.

This clonotype has ten or more counts. This chain joins TRBV19 and TRBJ2-1; TRBD2 aligns across 8 bases. The length of the CDR3 is 16 residues. The germline CDR1 and CDR2 sequences are LNHDA and SQIVND (reference sequence). J gave up 2 bases and V 6 bases, and 9 bases lay outside the gene matches. The CDR3 DNA follows: TGTGCCAGTAGGCACGGGGGGGCTGCGCCCTACAATGAGCAGTTCTTC. It is translated as CASRHGGAAPYNEQFF.

There are many counts of this clonotype. The V gene is TRBV20-1, the J gene TRBJ2-7, with D unclear. Germline V gene sequence: CDR1 DFQATT, CDR2 SNEGSKA (reference sequence). The CDR3 is made up of 16 amino acids. Trimming took off 6 bases at V and 3 bases at J, with 24 bases between the two ends. The CDR3 region has the DNA TGCAGTGCCATTCCCGCTGCGTCATTCGGCCACTACGAGCAGTACTTC. This sequence encodes CSAIPAASFGHYEQYF.

The sample holds many counts of this clonotype. The rearrangement uses TRBV4-1 and TRBJ2-1; D not certain. The CDR3 runs to 17 residues. Per the germline V gene, CDR1 is MGHRA and CDR2 is YSYEKL. Trimming shortened V by 0 bases and J by 0 bases, and 12 bases separated the two germline ends. The DNA for the CDR3 is TGCGCCAGCAGCCAAGAGACTGGCCTCCTCTCCTACAATGAGCAGTTCTTC. This gives the protein CASSQETGLLSYNEQFF.

Details on this clonotype: As the CDR3 is not closed by the conserved phenylalanine or tryptophan, this likely results from a read error. The chain combines TRBV19 with TRBJ2-7, with 9 positions matching TRBD1. Unmatched junction bases numbered 12, after V lost 5 bases and J lost 7 bases. The CDR3 length is 15 residues. From germline, CDR1 is LNHDA and CDR2 SQIVND (reference sequence). The CDR3 coding sequence is TGTGCCAGTAGTGCCTGGACAGGGGAGGCGGGAGAGCAGTACTCC. The encoded protein is CASSAWTGEAGEQYS.

This clonotype was seen at least ten times. V gene TRBV7-9 combines with J gene TRBJ2-5; possibly TRBD1 for D (6 bases). CDR3 size: 14 residues. V lost 9 bases to trimming and J lost 1 base, with 15 bases between them. Germline V gene lookup returns CDR1 SEHNR and CDR2 FQNEAQ (reference sequence). The CDR3 protein is CASSPGQTQETQYF. For the CDR3, the DNA is TGTGCCAGTTCTCCGGGACAAACCCAAGAGACCCAGTACTTC.

Of note for this clonotype: This may be a read error, as it is one base from a much larger clone. The chain uses TRBV6-5 and TRBJ2-3; D ambiguous. The CDR3 has 12 amino acids. V was cut by 6 bases and J by 8 bases, with 12 bases left in between. CDR1 is MNHEY and CDR2 is SVGAGI in the germline V gene. CDR3 sequence (DNA): TGTGCCAGCAGCATGAGCAGAGGTACGCAGTATTTT. Residues: CASSMSRGTQYF.

This clonotype was found many times. The CDR3 is CSAPRTGKETQYF. CDR3 nucleotide sequence: TGCAGTGCTCCCCGGACAGGGAAGGAGACCCAGTACTTC. This rearrangement joins TRBV20-1 to TRBJ2-5; TRBD1 aligns across 8 bases. With V trimmed by 5 bases and J by 5 bases, 7 bases remained unmatched. CDR3 length: 13 residues. The germline CDR1 and CDR2 sequences are DFQATT and SNEGSKA (reference sequence).

In this sample, this clonotype turned up a few times. A much larger clone sits a single nucleotide away, making a read error possible. This rearrangement joins TRBV6-1 to TRBJ1-5; possible D gene TRBD1, 5 bases. Per germline, CDR1 MNHNS and CDR2 SASEGT. V shed 6 bases and J shed 2 bases, with 14 bases lying between them. This CDR3 is built from 15 residues. The CDR3, as DNA: TGTGCCAGCAGAGAGGGACGATGGGGCAATCAGCCCCAGCATTTT. Amino acid sequence: CASREGRWGNQPQHF.

As for this clonotype: A much larger clone differs from this one at a single base, so this may be a read error. The chain joins TRBV12-3 or TRBV12-4 to TRBJ2-7; TRBD1 matches at 7 bases. The length of the CDR3 is 14 residues. With V trimmed by 3 bases and J by 2 bases, 4 bases remained unmatched. CDR3 coding DNA: TGTGCCAGCAGTTTCCGGGACAGCACCTACGAGCAGTACTTC. It is translated as CASSFRDSTYEQYF.

This clonotype was detected many times. This chain connects TRBV7-9 to TRBJ2-3; possibly TRBD2 for D (5 bases). The CDR3 is made up of 12 amino acids. V dropped 4 bases and J dropped 12 bases, with 14 bases sitting between them. Looked up from germline, CDR1 is SEHNR and CDR2 is FQNEAQ (reference sequence). The CDR3 DNA sequence: TGTGCCAGCAGCTGGGCGGGTTCCCTACAGTATTTT. This sequence encodes CASSWAGSLQYF.

In this sample, this clonotype turned up many times. The chain employs TRBV5-1 and TRBJ2-7; no clear D gene. The CDR3 is 13 residues long. In germline, CDR1 is SGHRS, CDR2 YFSETQ. Trimming left V 1 base short and J 0 bases short, with 5 bases between. The CDR3 DNA sequence: TGCGCCAGCAGCTTGTCAGTCTCCTACGAGCAGTACTTC. Protein product: CASSLSVSYEQYF.

This clonotype was seen ten or more times. The chain combines TRBV7-2 with TRBJ2-7; D unresolved. The germline gives CDR1 SGHTA, CDR2 FQGNSA. The germline V and J ends were trimmed by 3 bases and 2 bases, with 5 bases remaining between them. This CDR3 has 12 amino acids. The chain's CDR3 is CASSFSAYEQYF. CDR3 nucleotides: TGTGCCAGCAGCTTTAGTGCCTACGAGCAGTACTTC. Full variable domain (rest looked up from reference TRBV7-2 and TRBJ2-7): GAGVSQSPSNKVTEKGKDVELRCDPISGHTALYWYRQSLGQGLEFLIYFQGNSAPDKSGLPSDRFSAERTGGSVSTLTIQRTQQEDSAVYLCASSFSAYEQYFGPGTRLTVT.

This clonotype has only a few counts. The V gene is TRBV28, the J gene TRBJ2-2; TRBD2 matches 11 bases. The germline gives CDR1 MDHEN, CDR2 SYDVKM. CDR3 size: 17 residues. Germline trimming cut 1 base from V and 6 bases from J; bases unmatched to any gene: 7. CDR3 protein: CASSLFDLAGGPGELFF. Here the CDR3 DNA reads TGTGCCAGCAGTTTATTCGACCTAGCGGGGGGCCCCGGGGAGCTGTTTTTT.

This clonotype was observed at least ten times. This sequence joins TRBV5-1 and TRBJ2-1; D remains ambiguous. V lost 3 bases and J lost 4, with 11 bases in between. Germline CDR1 and CDR2: SGHRS and YFSETQ. The CDR3 is 14 residues long. CDR3 nucleotides: TGCGCCAGCAGCTCGTCTAGTTTTTACAATGAGCAGTTCTTC. Translation: CASSSSSFYNEQFF.

This clonotype was counted at least ten times. The chain uses TRBV20-1 and TRBJ1-1; perhaps TRBD1 as D (5 bases). V lost 0 bases to trimming and J lost 4 bases, with 12 bases between them. Per the germline V gene, CDR1 is DFQATT and CDR2 is SNEGSKA (reference sequence). This CDR3 spans 14 amino acids. CDR3 DNA: TGCAGTGCTAGAGATAGAAGGGGTGGCACTGAAGCTTTCTTT. It yields the protein CSARDRRGGTEAFF.

This clonotype was counted at least ten times. CDR3 amino acids: CASSSRGRETQYF. CDR3 nucleotide sequence: TGTGCCAGCAGCTCACGGGGGAGAGAGACCCAGTACTTC. The chain links TRBV12-3 or TRBV12-4 to TRBJ2-5; possible D gene TRBD2, 6 bases. V was pared by 6 bases and J by 4 bases, with 12 bases between. The CDR3 sequence is 13 residues long.

In its sample, this clonotype was seen many times. The chain combines TRBV7-2 with TRBJ1-1; D gene unclear. Germline V CDR1 and CDR2: SGHTA, FQGNSA. The CDR3 consists of 13 residues. V was shortened by 9 bases and J by 1 base, with 12 bases between the two germline ends. CDR3 sequence reads: CASNHGENTEAFF. Here the CDR3 DNA reads TGTGCCAGTAACCACGGGGAGAACACTGAAGCTTTCTTT.

This clonotype was detected ten times or more. The chain joins TRBV7-9 to TRBJ2-3; D gene unclear. The CDR3 loop spans 11 amino acids. V lost 5 bases, J lost 11 bases, and 11 bases lay in between. CDR1 is SEHNR, CDR2 FQNEAQ, per germline (reference sequence). Here the CDR3 DNA reads TGTGCCAGCAGCCCACTACGAGAGCAGTATTTT. It is translated as CASSPLREQYF.